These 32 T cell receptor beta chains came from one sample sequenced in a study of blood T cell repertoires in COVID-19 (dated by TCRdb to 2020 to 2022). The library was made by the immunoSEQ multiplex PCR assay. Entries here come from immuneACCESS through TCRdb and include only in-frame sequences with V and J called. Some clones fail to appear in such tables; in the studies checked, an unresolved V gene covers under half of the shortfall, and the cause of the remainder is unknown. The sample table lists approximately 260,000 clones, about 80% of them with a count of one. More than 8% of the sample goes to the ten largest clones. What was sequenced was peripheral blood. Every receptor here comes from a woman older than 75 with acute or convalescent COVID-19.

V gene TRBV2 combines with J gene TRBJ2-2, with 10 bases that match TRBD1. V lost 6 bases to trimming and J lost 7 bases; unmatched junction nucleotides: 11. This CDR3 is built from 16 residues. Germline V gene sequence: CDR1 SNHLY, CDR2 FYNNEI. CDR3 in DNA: TGTGCCAGCAGGGGACCGACAGGGGGCACGATCGGGGAGCTGTTTTTT. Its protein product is CASRGPTGGTIGELFF.

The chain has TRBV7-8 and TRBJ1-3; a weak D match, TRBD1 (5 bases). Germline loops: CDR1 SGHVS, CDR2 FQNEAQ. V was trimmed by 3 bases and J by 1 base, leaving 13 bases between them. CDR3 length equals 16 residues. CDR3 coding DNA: TGTGCCAGCAGCTTGGGGATAGGGGCGTCTGGAAACACCATATATTTT. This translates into CASSLGIGASGNTIYF.

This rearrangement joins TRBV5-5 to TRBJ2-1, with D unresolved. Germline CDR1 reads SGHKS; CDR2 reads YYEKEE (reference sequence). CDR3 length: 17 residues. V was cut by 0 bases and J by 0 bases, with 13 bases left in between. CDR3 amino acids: CASSLVSVSSSYNEQFF. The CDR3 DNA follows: TGTGCCAGCAGCTTGGTTTCGGTGTCGAGCTCCTACAATGAGCAGTTCTTC.

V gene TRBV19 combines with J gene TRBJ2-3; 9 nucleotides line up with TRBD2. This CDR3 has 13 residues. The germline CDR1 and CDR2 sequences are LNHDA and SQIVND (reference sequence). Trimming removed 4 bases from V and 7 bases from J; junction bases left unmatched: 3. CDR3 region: CASSTGTSNTQYF. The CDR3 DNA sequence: TGTGCCAGTAGTACCGGGACTAGCAATACGCAGTATTTT.

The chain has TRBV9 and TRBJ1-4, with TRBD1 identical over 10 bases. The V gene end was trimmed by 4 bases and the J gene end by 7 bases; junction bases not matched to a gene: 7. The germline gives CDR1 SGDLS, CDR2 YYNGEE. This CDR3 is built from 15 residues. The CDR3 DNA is TGTGCCAGCAGCCCCCGGACAGGGGGGAGTGAAAAACTGTTTTTT. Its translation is CASSPRTGGSEKLFF.

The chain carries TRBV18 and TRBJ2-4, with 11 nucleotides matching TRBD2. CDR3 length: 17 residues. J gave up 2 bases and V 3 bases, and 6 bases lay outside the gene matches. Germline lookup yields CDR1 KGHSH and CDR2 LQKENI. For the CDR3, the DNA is TGTGCCAGCTCACCCGGGACTAGCGGCCTTTCCAAAAACATTCAGTACTTC. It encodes CASSPGTSGLSKNIQYF.

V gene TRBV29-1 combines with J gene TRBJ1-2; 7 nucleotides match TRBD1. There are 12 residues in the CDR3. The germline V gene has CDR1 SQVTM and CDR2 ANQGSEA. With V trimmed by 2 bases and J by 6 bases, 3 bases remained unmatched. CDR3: CSVERQGDGYTF. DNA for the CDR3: TGCAGCGTTGAAAGACAGGGTGATGGCTACACCTTC.

The CDR3 coding sequence is TGTGCCAGCAGCACGGGACAGGCCTATGGCTACACCTTC. This encodes CASSTGQAYGYTF. V is TRBV5-4 and J is TRBJ1-2; 8 nucleotides align to TRBD1. V was pared by 4 bases and J by 4 bases, with 3 bases of the junction left unmatched. CDR1 and CDR2 from the germline V gene are SGHNT and YYREEE (reference sequence). The CDR3 consists of 13 residues.

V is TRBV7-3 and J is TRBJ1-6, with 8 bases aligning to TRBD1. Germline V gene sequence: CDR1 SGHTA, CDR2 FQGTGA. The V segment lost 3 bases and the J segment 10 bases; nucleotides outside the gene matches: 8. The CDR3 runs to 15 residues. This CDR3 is CASSLGDRIRSPLHF. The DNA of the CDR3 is TGTGCCAGCAGCTTGGGGGACAGGATACGGTCACCCCTCCACTTT.

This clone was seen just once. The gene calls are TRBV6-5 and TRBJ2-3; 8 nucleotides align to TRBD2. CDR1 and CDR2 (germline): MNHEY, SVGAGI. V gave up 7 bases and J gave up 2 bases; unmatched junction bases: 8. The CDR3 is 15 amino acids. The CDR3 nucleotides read TGTGCCAGCACCGGGGGGGCAGACTTCACAGATACGCAGTATTTT. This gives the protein CASTGGADFTDTQYF.

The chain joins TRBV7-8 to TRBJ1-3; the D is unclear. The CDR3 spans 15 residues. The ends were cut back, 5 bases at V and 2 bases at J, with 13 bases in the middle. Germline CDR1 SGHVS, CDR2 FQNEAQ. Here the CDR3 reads CASSPTLGTGNTIYF. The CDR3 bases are TGTGCCAGCAGCCCGACTTTAGGCACTGGAAACACCATATATTTT.

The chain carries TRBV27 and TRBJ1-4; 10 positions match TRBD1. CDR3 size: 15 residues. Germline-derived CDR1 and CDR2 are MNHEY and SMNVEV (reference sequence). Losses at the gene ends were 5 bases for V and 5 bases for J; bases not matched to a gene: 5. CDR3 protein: CASSQTGGWNEKLFF. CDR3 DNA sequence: TGTGCCAGCAGTCAGACAGGGGGCTGGAATGAAAAACTGTTTTTT.

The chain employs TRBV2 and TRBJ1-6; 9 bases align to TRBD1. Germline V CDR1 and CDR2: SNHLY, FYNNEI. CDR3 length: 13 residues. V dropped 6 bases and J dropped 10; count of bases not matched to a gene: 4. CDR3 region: CASRTGGGSPLHF. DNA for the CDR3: TGTGCCAGCAGGACAGGGGGAGGGTCACCCCTCCACTTT. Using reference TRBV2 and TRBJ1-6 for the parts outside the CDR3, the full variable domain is EPEVTQTPSHQVTQMGQEVILRCVPISNHLYFYWYRQILGQKVEFLVSFYNNEISEKSEIFDDQFSVERPDGSNFTLKIRSTKLEDSAMYFCASRTGGGSPLHFGNGTRLTVT.

The CDR3 reads CASSLIGGDEKLFF. In DNA, the CDR3 is TGCGCCAGCAGCTTGATCGGGGGTGATGAAAAACTGTTTTTT. The V call is TRBV5-1, the J call TRBJ1-4, with D tentatively TRBD1 (5 bases). The CDR3 extends over 14 amino acids. The germline V gene encodes CDR1 SGHRS and CDR2 YFSETQ. V lost 1 base and J lost 6, with 10 bases in between.

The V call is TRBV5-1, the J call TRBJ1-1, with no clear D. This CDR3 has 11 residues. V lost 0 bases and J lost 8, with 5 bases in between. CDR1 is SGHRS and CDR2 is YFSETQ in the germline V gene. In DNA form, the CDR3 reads TGCGCCAGCAGCTTGGGAGGAGAAGCTTTCTTT. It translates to CASSLGGEAFF.

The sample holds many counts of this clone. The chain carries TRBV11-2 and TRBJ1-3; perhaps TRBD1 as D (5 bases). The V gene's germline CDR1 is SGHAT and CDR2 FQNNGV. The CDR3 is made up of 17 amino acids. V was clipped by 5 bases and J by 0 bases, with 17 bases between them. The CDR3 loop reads CASSPTPPGLSGNTIYF. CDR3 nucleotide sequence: TGTGCCAGCAGCCCGACGCCCCCAGGGCTCTCTGGAAACACCATATATTTT.

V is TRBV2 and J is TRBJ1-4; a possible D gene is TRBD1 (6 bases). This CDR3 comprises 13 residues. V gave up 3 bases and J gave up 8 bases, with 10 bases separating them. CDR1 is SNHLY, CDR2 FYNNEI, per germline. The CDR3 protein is CASSDRGGEKLFF. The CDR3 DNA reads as TGTGCCAGCAGTGACAGGGGAGGGGAAAAACTGTTTTTT.

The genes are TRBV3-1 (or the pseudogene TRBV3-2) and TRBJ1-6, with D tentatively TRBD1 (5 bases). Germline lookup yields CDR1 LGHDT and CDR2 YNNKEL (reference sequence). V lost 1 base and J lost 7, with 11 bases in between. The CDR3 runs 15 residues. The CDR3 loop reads CASSQVWGVNSPLHF. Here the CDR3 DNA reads TGTGCCAGCAGCCAAGTATGGGGGGTGAATTCACCCCTCCACTTT.

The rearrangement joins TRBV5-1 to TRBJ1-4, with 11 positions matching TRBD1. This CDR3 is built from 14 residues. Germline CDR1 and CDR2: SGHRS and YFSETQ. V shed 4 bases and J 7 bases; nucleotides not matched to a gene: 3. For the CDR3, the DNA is TGCGCCAGCAGCGGGGGGACAGGGGGTGAAAAACTGTTTTTT. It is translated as CASSGGTGGEKLFF.

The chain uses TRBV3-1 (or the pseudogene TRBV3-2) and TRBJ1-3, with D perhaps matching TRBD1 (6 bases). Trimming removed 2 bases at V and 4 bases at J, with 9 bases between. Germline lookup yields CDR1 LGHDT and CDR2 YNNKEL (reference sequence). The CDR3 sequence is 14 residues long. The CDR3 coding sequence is TGTGCCAGCAGCCAACGGGGGGGCGGAAACACCATATATTTT. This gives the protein CASSQRGGGNTIYF.

CDR3 residues: CASSELTSSNQPQHF. The CDR3 coding sequence is TGTGCCAGCAGTGAACTAACGAGTAGCAATCAGCCCCAGCATTTT. The chain recombines TRBV2 with TRBJ1-5; D is unclear. The CDR3 length is 15 residues. Trimming stripped 2 bases from V and 0 bases from J, with 8 bases between. Germline V gene sequence: CDR1 SNHLY, CDR2 FYNNEI. Full variable domain (rest looked up from reference TRBV2 and TRBJ1-5): EPEVTQTPSHQVTQMGQEVILRCVPISNHLYFYWYRQILGQKVEFLVSFYNNEISEKSEIFDDQFSVERPDGSNFTLKIRSTKLEDSAMYFCASSELTSSNQPQHFGDGTRLSIL.

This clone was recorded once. The CDR3 protein is CASSGDRGNEQFF. CDR3 nucleotide sequence: TGCGCCAGCAGCGGGGACAGGGGGAATGAGCAGTTCTTC. This chain connects TRBV5-1 to TRBJ2-1; 11 bases fit TRBD1. CDR3 length equals 13 residues. Germline V gene data show CDR1 as SGHRS and CDR2 as YFSETQ. V gave up 4 bases and J gave up 7 bases; unmatched junction bases: 1.

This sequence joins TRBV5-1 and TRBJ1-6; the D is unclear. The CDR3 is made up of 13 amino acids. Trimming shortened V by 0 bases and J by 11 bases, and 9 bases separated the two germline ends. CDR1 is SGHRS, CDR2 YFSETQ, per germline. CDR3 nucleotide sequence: TGCGCCAGCAGCTTGGCCGGGTCTCCACCCCTCCACTTT. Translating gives CASSLAGSPPLHF.

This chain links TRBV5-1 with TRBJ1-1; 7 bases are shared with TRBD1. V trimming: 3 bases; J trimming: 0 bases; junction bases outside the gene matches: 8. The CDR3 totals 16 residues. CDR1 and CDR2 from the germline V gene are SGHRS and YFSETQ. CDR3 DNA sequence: TGCGCCAGCAGCTCGGGGACAGCGAGTATGAACACTGAAGCTTTCTTT. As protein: CASSSGTASMNTEAFF.

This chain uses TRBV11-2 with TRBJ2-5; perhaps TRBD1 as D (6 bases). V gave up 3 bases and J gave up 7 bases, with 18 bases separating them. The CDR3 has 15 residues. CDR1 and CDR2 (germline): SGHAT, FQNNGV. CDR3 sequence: CASSLRGAGEGTQYF. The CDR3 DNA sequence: TGTGCCAGCAGCTTGCGAGGGGCAGGGGAAGGGACCCAGTACTTC.

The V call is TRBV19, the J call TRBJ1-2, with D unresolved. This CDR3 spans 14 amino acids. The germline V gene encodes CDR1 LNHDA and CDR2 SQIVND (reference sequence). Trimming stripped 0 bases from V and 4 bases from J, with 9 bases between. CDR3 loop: CASSIDAGRYGYTF. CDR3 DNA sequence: TGTGCCAGTAGTATAGATGCCGGTCGCTATGGCTACACCTTC. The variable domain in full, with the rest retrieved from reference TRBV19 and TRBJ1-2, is DGGITQSPKYLFRKEGQNVTLSCEQNLNHDAMYWYRQDPGQGLRLIYYSQIVNDFQKGDIAEGYSVSREKKESFPLTVTSAQKNPTAFYLCASSIDAGRYGYTFGSGTRLTVV.

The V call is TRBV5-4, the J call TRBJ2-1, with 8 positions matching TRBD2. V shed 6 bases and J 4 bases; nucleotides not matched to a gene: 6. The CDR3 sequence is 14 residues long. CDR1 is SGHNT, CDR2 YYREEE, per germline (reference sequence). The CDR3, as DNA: TGTGCCAGCACCTCGGGGGGGGCGTACAATGAGCAGTTCTTC. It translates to CASTSGGAYNEQFF.

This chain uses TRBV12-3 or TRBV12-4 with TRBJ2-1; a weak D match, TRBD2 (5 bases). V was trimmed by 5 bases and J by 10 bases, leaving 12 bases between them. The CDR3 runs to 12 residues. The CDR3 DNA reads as TGTGCCAGCAGTAGGGAGTGGTACGAGCAGTTCTTC. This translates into CASSREWYEQFF.

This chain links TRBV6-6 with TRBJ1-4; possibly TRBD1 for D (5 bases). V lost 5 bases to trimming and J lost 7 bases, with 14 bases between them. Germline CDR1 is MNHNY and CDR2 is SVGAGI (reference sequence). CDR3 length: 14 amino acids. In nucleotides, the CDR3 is TGTGCCAGCAGTGGCGCAGGGCGCGGTGAAAAACTGTTTTTT. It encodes CASSGAGRGEKLFF.

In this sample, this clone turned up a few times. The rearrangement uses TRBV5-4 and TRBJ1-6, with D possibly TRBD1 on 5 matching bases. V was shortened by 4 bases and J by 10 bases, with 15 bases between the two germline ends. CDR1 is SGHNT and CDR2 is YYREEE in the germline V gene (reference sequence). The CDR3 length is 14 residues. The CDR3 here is CASSPAGFRSPLHF. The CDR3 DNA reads TGTGCCAGCAGCCCTGCAGGGTTTCGGTCACCCCTCCACTTT.

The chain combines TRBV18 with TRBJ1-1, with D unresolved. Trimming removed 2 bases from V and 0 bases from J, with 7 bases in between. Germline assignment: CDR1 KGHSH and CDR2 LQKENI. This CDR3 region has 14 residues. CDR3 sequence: CASSPSQMNTEAFF. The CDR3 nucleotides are TGTGCCAGCTCACCATCACAGATGAACACTGAAGCTTTCTTT.

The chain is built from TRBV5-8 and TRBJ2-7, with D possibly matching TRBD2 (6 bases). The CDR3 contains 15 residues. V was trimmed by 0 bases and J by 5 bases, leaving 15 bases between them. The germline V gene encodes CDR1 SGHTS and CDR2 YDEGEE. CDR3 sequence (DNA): TGTGCCAGCAGCTTGGCCGGGGGAAGAGTGGACGAGCAGTACTTC. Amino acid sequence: CASSLAGGRVDEQYF.